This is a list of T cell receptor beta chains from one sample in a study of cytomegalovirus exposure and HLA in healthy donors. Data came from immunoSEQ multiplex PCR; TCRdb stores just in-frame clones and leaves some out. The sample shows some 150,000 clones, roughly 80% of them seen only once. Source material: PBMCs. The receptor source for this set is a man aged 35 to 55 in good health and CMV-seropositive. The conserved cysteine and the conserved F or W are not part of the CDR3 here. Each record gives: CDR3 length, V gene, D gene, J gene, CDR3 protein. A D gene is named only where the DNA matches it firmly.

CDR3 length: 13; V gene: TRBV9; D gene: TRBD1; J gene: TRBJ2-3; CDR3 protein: ASSVDRGLTDTQY
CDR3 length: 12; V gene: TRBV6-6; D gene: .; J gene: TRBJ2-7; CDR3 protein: ASSYSDKSYEQY
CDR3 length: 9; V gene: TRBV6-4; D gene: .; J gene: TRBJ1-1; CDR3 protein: ASSSLLEAF
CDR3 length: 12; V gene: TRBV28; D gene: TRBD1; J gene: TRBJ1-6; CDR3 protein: ALQGGPDNSPLH
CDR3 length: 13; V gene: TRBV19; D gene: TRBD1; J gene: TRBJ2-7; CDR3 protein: ASSIRRQGPYEQY
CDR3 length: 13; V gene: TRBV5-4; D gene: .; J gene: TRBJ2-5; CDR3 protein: ASSLARTSQETQY
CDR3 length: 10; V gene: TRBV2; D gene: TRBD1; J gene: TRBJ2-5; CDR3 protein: AGGQGIFEQY
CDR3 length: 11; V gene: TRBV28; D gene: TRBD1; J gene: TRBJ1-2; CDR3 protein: ASRGTVSYGYT
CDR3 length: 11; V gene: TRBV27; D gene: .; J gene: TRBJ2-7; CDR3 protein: ASSYRMSYEQY
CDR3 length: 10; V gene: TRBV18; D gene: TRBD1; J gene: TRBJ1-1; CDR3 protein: ASSSRDSQAF
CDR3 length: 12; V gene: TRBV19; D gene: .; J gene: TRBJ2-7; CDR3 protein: ASRYRGGSDEQY
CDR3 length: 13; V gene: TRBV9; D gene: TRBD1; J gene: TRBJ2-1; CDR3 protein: ASSARQGTNNEQF
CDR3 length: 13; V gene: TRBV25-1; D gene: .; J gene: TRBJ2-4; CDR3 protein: ASSEWRQNRNIQY
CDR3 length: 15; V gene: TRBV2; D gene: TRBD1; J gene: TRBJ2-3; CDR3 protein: ASSDFGTGGPTDTQY
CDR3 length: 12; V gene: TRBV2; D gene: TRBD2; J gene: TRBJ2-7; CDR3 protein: ASRRAGGTYEQY
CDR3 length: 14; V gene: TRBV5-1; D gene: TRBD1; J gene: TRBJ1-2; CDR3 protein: ASSAYGGDSNYGYT
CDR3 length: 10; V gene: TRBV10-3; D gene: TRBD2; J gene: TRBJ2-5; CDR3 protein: AISDGGETQY
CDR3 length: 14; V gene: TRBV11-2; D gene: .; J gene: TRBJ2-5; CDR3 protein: ASSLGGRGYQETQY
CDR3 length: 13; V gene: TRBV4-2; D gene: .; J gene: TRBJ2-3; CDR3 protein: ASSQVHLSTDTQY
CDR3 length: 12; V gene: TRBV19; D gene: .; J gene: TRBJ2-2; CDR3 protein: ASSMPGSTGELF
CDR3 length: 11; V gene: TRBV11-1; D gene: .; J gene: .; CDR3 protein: ASSGPTSYEQY
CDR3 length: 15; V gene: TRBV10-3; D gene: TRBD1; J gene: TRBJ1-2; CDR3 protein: AIKGWDRGLSNYGYT
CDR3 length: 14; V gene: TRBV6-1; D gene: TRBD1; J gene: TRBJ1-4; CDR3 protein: ASSEAIGTGDEKLF
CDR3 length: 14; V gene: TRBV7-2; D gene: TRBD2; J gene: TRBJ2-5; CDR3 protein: ASSLESSGGQETQY
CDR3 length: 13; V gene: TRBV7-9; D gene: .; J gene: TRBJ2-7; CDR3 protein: ASSLGPGGNYEQY
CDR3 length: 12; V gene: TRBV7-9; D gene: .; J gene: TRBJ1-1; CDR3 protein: ASRPIDKNTEAF
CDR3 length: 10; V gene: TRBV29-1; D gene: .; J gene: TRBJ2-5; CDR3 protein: SVEEGRQTQY
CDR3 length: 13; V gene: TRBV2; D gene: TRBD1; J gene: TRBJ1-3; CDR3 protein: ASRRDSVSGNTIY
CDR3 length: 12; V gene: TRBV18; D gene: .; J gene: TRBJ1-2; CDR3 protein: ASSPGEGNYGYT
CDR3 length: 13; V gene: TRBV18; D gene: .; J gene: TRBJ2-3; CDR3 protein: ASSPATRDTDTQY
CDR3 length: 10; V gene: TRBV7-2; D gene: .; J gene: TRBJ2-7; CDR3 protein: ASSPQMYEQY
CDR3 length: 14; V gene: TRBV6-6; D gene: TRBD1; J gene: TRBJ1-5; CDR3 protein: ATEGTGERSNQPQH
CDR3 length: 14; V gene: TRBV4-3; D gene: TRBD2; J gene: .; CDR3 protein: ASSQERRGRFGEQY
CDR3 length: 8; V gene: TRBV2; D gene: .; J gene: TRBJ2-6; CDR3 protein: ATGTNVLT
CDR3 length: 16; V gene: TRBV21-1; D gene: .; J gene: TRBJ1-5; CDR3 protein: ASSKEYGHQDSNQPQH
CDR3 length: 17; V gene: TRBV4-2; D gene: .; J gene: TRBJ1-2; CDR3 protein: ASSQAIGGGARRNYGYT
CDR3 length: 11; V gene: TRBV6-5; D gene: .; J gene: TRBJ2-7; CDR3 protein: ASRPGTPLEQY
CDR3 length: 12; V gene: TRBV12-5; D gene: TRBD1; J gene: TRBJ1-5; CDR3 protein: ASGPGQSNQPQH
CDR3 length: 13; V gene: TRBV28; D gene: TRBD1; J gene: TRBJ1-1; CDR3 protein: ASRIAGTGGTEAF
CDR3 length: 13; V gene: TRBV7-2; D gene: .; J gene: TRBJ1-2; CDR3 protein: ASTPRGGQRYGYT
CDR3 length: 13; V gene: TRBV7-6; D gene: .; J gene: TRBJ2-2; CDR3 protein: ASSPLGLNTGELF
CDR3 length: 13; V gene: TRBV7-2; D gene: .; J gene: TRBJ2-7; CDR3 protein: ASSRQTGPSYEQY
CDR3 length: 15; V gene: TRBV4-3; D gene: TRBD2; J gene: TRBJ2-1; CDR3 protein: ASSQQRLAGGTNEQF
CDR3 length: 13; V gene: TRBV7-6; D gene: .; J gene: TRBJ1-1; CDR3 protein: ASSLASGMNTEAF
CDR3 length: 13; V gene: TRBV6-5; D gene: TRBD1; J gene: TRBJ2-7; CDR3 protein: ASRSNSGGSYEQY
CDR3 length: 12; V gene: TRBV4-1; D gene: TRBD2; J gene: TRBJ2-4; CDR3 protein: ASRSVGGGYIQY
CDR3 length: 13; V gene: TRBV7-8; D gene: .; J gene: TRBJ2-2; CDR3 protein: ASHPSGLQGGELF
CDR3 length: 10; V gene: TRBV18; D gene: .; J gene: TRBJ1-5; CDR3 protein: ASSPGVQPQH
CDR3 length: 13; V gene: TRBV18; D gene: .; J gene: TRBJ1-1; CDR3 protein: ASSPETESNTEAF
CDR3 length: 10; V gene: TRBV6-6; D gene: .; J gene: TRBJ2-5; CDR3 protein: ASTQSGETQY
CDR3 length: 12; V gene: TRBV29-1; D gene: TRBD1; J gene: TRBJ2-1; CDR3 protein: SVGGTGFLSGQF
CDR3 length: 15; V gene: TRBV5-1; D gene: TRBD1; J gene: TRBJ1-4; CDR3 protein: ASSVLPGQGSNEKLF
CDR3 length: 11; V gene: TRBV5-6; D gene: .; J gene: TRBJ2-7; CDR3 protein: ASSFGSSYEQY
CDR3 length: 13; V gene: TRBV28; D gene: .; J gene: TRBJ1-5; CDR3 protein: ASSWGLGSNQPQH
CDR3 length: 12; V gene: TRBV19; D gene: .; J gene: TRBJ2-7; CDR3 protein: ASSIAERSYEQY
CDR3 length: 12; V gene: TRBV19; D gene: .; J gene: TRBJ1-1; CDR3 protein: ASSPRMGRSEAF
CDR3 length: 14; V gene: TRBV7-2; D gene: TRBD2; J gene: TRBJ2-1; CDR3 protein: ASSPQLAGLGNEQF
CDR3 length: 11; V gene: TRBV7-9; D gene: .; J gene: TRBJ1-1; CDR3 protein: ASSSGLEPEAF
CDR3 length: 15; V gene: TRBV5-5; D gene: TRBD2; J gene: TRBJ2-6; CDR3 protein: ASSPTSGISGANVLT
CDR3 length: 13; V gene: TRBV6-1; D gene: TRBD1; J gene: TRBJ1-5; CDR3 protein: ASSDRTGGNQPQH